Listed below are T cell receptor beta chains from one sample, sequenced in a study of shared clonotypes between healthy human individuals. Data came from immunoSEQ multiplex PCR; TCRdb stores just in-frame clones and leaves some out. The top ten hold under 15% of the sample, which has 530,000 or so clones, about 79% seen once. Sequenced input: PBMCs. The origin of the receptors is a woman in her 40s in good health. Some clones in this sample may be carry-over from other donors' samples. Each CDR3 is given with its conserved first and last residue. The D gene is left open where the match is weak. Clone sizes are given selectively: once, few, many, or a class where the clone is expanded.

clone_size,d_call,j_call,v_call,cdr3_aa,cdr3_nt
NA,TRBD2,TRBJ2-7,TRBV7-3,CASSLTSGTYEQYF,TGTGCCAGCAGCTTGACTAGCGGCACCTACGAGCAGTACTTC
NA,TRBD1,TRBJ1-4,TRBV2,CASKREGQGAEKLFF,TGTGCCAGCAAAAGGGAGGGACAGGGGGCAGAAAAACTGTTTTTT
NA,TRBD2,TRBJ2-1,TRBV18,CASCPAGGLSNEQFF,TGTGCCAGCTGCCCAGCGGGAGGGCTCTCTAATGAGCAGTTCTTC
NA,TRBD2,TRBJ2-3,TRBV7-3,CASSLSTSGDGPDTQYF,TGTGCCAGCAGCCTCTCGACTAGCGGGGACGGACCAGATACGCAGTATTTT
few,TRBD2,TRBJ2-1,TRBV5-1,CASSSQAGGPDEQFF,TGCGCCAGCAGCTCACAAGCGGGAGGGCCTGATGAGCAGTTCTTC
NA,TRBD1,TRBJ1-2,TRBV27,CASSRTETGSYGYTF,TGTGCCAGCAGCCGGACTGAGACAGGGTCTTATGGCTACACCTTC
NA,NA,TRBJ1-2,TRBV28,CASSFWGPNYGYTF,TGTGCCAGCAGTTTCTGGGGTCCCAACTATGGCTACACCTTC
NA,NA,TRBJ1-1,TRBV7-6,CASSLFQHTEAFF,TGTGCCAGCAGCTTGTTTCAGCACACTGAAGCTTTCTTT
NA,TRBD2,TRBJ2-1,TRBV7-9,CASSPLVGLAGGNDNEQFF,TGTGCCAGCAGCCCCCTAGTAGGACTAGCGGGAGGGAATGACAATGAGCAGTTCTTC
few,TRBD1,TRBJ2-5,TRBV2,CASSGTGAGETQYF,TGTGCCAGCAGTGGGACAGGGGCCGGGGAGACCCAGTACTTC
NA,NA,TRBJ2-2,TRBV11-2,CAARTWLNTGELFF,TGTGCGGCCCGGACATGGCTAAACACCGGGGAGCTGTTTTTT
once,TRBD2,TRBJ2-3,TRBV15,CATSGDSTSGSSTDTQYF,TGTGCCACCAGCGGGGACTCGACTAGCGGGAGTAGCACAGATACGCAGTATTTT
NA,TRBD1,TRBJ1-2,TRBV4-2,CASSHGLTGQIGYTF,TGTGCCAGCAGCCACGGATTGACAGGGCAAATTGGCTACACCTTC
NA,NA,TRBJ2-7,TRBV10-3,CAITSSARSSYEQYF,TGTGCCATCACCTCCTCGGCCCGGAGCTCCTACGAGCAGTACTTC
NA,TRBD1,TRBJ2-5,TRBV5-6,CASSSTSGTGVRETQYF,TGTGCCAGCAGCTCCACCTCGGGGACAGGGGTTCGAGAGACCCAGTACTTC
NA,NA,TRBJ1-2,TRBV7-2,CASSRGIGEGKGYTF,TGTGCCAGCAGCAGAGGGATAGGGGAGGGGAAAGGCTACACCTTC
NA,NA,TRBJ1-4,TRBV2,CASSTDRNEKLFF,TGTGCCAGCAGCACAGACCGTAATGAAAAACTGTTTTTT
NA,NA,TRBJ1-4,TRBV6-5,CASFASEGGKLFF,TGTGCCAGCTTCGCGTCTGAAGGGGGAAAACTGTTTTTT
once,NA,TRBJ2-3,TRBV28,CAGQRVGVADTQYF,TGTGCCGGCCAGCGGGTTGGGGTGGCGGATACGCAGTATTTT
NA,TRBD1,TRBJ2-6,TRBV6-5,CASSSGGSGANVLTF,TGTGCCAGCAGTTCAGGGGGCTCTGGGGCCAACGTCCTGACTTTC
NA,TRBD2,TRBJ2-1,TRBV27,CASKELAGGSYNEQFF,TGTGCCAGCAAAGAACTAGCGGGAGGGTCGTACAATGAGCAGTTCTTC
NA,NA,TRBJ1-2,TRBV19,CASSIERKQSNYGYTF,TGTGCCAGTAGTATAGAACGGAAGCAGTCTAACTATGGCTACACCTTC
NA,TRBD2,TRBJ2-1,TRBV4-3,CASSRLAGDEQFF,TGCGCCAGCAGCCGACTAGCGGGAGATGAGCAGTTCTTC
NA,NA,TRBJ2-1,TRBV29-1,CSVELGRSYNEQFF,TGCAGCGTCGAACTAGGGAGATCCTACAATGAGCAGTTCTTC
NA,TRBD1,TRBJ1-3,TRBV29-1,CSVVEQGARNTIYF,TGCAGCGTTGTAGAACAGGGGGCAAGAAACACCATATATTTT
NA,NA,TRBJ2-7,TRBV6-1,CATNGVGREQYF,TGTGCCACGAACGGGGTGGGGCGCGAGCAGTACTTC
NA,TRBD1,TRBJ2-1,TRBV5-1,CASSLGQGLNEQFF,TGCGCCAGCAGCTTGGGACAGGGCCTCAATGAGCAGTTCTTC
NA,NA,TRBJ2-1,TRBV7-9,CASRPRPTTRGYNEQFF,TGTGCCAGCAGACCTAGACCCACCACCCGGGGGTACAATGAGCAGTTCTTC
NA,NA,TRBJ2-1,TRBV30,CAWSVFPTHRAGLATNEQFF,TGTGCCTGGAGTGTATTTCCCACGCATCGGGCCGGGCTAGCCACCAATGAGCAGTTCTTC
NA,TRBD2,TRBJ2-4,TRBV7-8,CASSPEGGRDIQYF,TGTGCCAGCAGCCCAGAGGGAGGGAGGGACATTCAGTACTTC
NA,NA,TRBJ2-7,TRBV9,CASSVGTRGAYEQYF,TGTGCCAGCAGCGTAGGTACGCGAGGGGCCTACGAGCAGTACTTC
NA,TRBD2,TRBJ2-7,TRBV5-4,CASSGPGLAGDSYEQYF,TGTGCCAGCAGCGGACCGGGACTAGCGGGAGACTCCTACGAGCAGTACTTC
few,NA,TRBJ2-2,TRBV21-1,CASPIKSGRSGELFF,TGTGCCAGCCCTATTAAGAGCGGGAGGAGCGGGGAGCTGTTTTTT
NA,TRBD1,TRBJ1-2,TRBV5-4,CASTWGGRGDSNGYTF,TGTGCCAGCACCTGGGGGGGGAGAGGGGACAGTAATGGCTACACCTTC
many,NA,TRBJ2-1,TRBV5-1,CASSLDPVGSYNEQFF,TGCGCCAGCAGCTTGGATCCGGTGGGGTCCTACAATGAGCAGTTCTTC
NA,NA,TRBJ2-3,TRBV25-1,CASSDPGRGSTDTQYF,TGTGCCAGCAGTGACCCGGGACGAGGGTCCACAGATACGCAGTATTTT
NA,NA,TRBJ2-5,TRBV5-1,CASSLIWGREETQYF,TGCGCCAGCAGCTTGATCTGGGGGAGAGAAGAGACCCAGTACTTC
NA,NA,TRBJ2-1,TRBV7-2,CASSEWYEQFF,TGTGCCAGCAGCGAGTGGTATGAGCAGTTCTTC
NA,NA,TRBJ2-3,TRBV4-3,CASSRKRHATPSSDTQYF,TGCGCCAGCAGCCGCAAGAGGCATGCAACTCCCTCCTCAGATACGCAGTATTTT
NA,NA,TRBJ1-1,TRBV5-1,CASSIVAGATEAFF,TGCGCCAGCAGTATTGTTGCGGGTGCCACTGAAGCTTTCTTT
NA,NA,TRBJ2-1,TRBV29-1,CSVEDRRANEQFF,TGCAGCGTTGAAGATCGAAGGGCCAATGAGCAGTTCTTC
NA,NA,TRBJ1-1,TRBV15,CATSRDKGAEAFF,TGTGCCACCAGCAGAGATAAAGGAGCTGAAGCTTTCTTT
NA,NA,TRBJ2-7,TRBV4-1,CASSQLAWFEQYF,TGCGCCAGCAGCCAACTAGCGTGGTTTGAGCAGTACTTC
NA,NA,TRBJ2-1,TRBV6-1,CASSGTDFYNEQFF,TGTGCCAGCAGTGGGACAGACTTCTACAATGAGCAGTTCTTC
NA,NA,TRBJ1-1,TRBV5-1,CASSRWDITKTEAFF,TGCGCCAGCAGCCGATGGGACATAACGAAGACTGAAGCTTTCTTT
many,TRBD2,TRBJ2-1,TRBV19,CASSTGLAGRHEQFF,TGTGCCAGTAGTACCGGACTAGCGGGAAGGCATGAGCAGTTCTTC
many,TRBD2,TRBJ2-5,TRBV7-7,CASSLLAGGQETQYF,TGTGCTAGCAGCTTACTAGCGGGTGGGCAAGAGACCCAGTACTTC
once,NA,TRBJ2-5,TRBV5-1,CASSLGASRQETQYF,TGCGCCAGCAGCTTGGGGGCGTCCAGACAAGAGACCCAGTACTTC